This T cell receptor (beta chain) comes out of a study of T-cell memory formation after mild COVID-19. Turning to the study itself: Across donors, TCR clusters were largely donor specific.

The CDR3 spans 15 residues. Germline CDR1 is MGHRA and CDR2 is YSYEKL. Trimming removed 3 bases at V and 10 bases at J, with 21 bases between. Using constant-segment primers, 5'RACE produced TCR alpha and TCR beta cDNA libraries carrying sample barcodes and UMIs. Via MiXCR, TCRdb re-called the 5' RACE reads, giving one row per CDR3 protein. The sample shows 140,000 to 150,000 distinct CDR3 sequences, roughly a quarter of them seen only once. Of note for this clonotype: The antigen is unknown.

Regarding the study as a whole: There was a balanced CD4/CD8 profile in clones contracting day 15 to 85, and later expanders leaned CD4+. Pre-infection memory carried some responding clones, suggesting that cross-reactive memory joined.

The TCR was taken from an adult woman who had mild COVID-19 (a few samples of this study predate the infection). Cell type and time point are not known. The gene calls are TRBV4-1 and TRBJ2-5; D call uncertain. The sample was PBMCs or a T cell subset sorted from them (not recorded which). CDR3 region: CASSQFKGSVTGQYF. DNA for the CDR3: TGCGCCAGCAGCCAGTTTAAGGGTTCCGTCACGGGCCAGTACTTC.